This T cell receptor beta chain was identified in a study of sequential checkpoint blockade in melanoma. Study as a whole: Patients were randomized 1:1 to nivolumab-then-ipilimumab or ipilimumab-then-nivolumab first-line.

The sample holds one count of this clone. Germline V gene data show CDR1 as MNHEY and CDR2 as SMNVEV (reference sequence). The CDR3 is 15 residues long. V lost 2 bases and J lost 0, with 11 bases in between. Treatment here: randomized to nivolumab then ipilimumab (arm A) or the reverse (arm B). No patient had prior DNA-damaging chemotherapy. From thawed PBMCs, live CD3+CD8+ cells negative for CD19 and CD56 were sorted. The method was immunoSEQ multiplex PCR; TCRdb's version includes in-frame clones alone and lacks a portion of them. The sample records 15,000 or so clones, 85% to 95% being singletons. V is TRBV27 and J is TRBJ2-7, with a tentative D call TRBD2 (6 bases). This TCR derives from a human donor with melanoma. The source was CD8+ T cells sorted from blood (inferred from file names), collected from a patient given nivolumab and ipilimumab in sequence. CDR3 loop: CASSLSGLSSYEQYF. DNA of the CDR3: TGTGCCAGCAGTTTAAGCGGGCTTAGCTCCTACGAGCAGTACTTC.